The rows below give T cell receptor beta chains drawn from one sample of a study of cytomegalovirus exposure and HLA in healthy donors. Sequenced by immunoSEQ multiplex PCR; TCRdb stores in-frame clones only, minus some. This table holds 90,000 to 100,000 clones, over 60% found once. The specimen sequenced was PBMCs. The receptor source for this set is a boy aged 10-17 years in good health and CMV-seropositive. Both conserved end residues are part of each CDR3. D genes are given only for firm matches. The size of a clone is reported for some rows only, either as once, few or many, or as a class for expanded clones.

j_call d_call clone_size v_call cdr3_aa cdr3_nt
TRBJ2-6 TRBD2 few TRBV7-2 CASRAALGGRGANVLTF TGTGCCAGCAGGGCGGCCCTGGGGGGGAGGGGGGCCAACGTCCTGACTTTC
TRBJ2-7 TRBD2 once TRBV4-2 CASSQVGSGGAREQYF TGTGCCAGCAGCCAAGTCGGGAGCGGGGGGGCCCGAGAGCAGTACTTC
TRBJ2-7 NA NA TRBV7-2 CASSLERQPGRTLGDEQYF TGTGCCAGCAGCTTAGAACGCCAACCGGGCAGGACCTTAGGGGACGAGCAGTACTTC
TRBJ1-2 NA few TRBV7-8 CASSLVIRDTTNYGYTF TGTGCCAGCAGCTTGGTCATCCGGGACACTACTAACTATGGCTACACCTTC
TRBJ2-4 NA NA TRBV9 CASSVESTVGAKNIQYF TGTGCCAGCAGCGTAGAATCGACAGTCGGGGCCAAAAACATTCAGTACTTC
TRBJ2-1 TRBD1 NA TRBV7-3 CASSKIPGQNSNEQFF TGTGCCAGCAGCAAAATCCCGGGACAGAACTCCAATGAGCAGTTCTTC
TRBJ2-6 NA NA TRBV9 CASSPFQDSGANVLTF TGTGCCAGCAGCCCTTTCCAGGACTCTGGGGCCAACGTCCTGACTTTC
TRBJ1-1 NA NA TRBV5-4 CASSFGQNTEAFF TGTGCCAGCAGCTTTGGGCAGAACACTGAAGCTTTCTTT
TRBJ2-7 TRBD1 NA TRBV7-9 CASSRTGGTSYEQYF TGTGCCAGCAGCCGCACAGGGGGAACCTCCTACGAGCAGTACTTC
TRBJ2-5 TRBD2 NA TRBV2 CASGGAGGPGETQYF TGTGCCAGCGGGGGAGCGGGAGGGCCGGGAGAGACCCAGTACTTC
TRBJ1-1 NA NA TRBV30 CAHAGANFNAEAFF TGTGCCCACGCGGGGGCTAACTTCAACGCTGAAGCTTTCTTT